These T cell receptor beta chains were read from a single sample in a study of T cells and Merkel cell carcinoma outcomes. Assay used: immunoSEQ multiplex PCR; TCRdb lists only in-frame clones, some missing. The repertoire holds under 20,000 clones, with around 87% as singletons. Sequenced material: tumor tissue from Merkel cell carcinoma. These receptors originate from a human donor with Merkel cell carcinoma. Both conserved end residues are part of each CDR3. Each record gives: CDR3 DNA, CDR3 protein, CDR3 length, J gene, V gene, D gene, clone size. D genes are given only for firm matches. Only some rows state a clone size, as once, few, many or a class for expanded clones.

CDR3 DNA: TGTGCCAGCAGTTTTACAGGGGCCGGGGAGCTGTTTTTT; CDR3 protein: CASSFTGAGELFF; CDR3 length: 13; J gene: TRBJ2-2; V gene: TRBV6-4; D gene: TRBD1; clone size: -
CDR3 DNA: TGTGCCAGCAGATTGGGCCTAGCGGGAGGGGAAGAGACCCAGTACTTC; CDR3 protein: CASRLGLAGGEETQYF; CDR3 length: 16; J gene: TRBJ2-5; V gene: TRBV5-4; D gene: TRBD2; clone size: -
CDR3 DNA: TGCGCCAGCAGCCCACCGGGACTAGCGGGGGCTAGCACAGATACGCAGTATTTT; CDR3 protein: CASSPPGLAGASTDTQYF; CDR3 length: 18; J gene: TRBJ2-3; V gene: TRBV5-1; D gene: TRBD2; clone size: -
CDR3 DNA: TGTGCCAGCGGATGGACAGGGGGAGACCGAGCTAACTATGGCTACACCTTC; CDR3 protein: CASGWTGGDRANYGYTF; CDR3 length: 17; J gene: TRBJ1-2; V gene: TRBV2; D gene: TRBD1; clone size: -
CDR3 DNA: TGTGCCAGCTCCCCACCGAAGGACGAGCAGTACTTC; CDR3 protein: CASSPPKDEQYF; CDR3 length: 12; J gene: TRBJ2-7; V gene: TRBV18; D gene: -; clone size: -
CDR3 DNA: TGTGCCAGCAGTGGGATGCGGGACAGAAGCCTCTATGGCTACACCTTC; CDR3 protein: CASSGMRDRSLYGYTF; CDR3 length: 16; J gene: TRBJ1-2; V gene: TRBV28; D gene: TRBD1; clone size: once
CDR3 DNA: TGTGCCAGCAGTTTTAAGACAGGGATACAGAATGAGCAGTTCTTC; CDR3 protein: CASSFKTGIQNEQFF; CDR3 length: 15; J gene: TRBJ2-1; V gene: TRBV27; D gene: TRBD1; clone size: -
CDR3 DNA: TGTGCCAGCAGTGACAGATTTAATAATTCACCCCTCCACTTT; CDR3 protein: CASSDRFNNSPLHF; CDR3 length: 14; J gene: TRBJ1-6; V gene: TRBV6-1; D gene: -; clone size: -
CDR3 DNA: TGTGCCACCAGCAGAGAGAACACTGAAGCTTTCTTT; CDR3 protein: CATSRENTEAFF; CDR3 length: 12; J gene: TRBJ1-1; V gene: TRBV15; D gene: -; clone size: -
CDR3 DNA: TGTGCCAGCAGCGTAGCTGGAAACACCATATATTTT; CDR3 protein: CASSVAGNTIYF; CDR3 length: 12; J gene: TRBJ1-3; V gene: TRBV9; D gene: -; clone size: -
CDR3 DNA: TGTGCCAGCAGTTTAAGGTACACTGAAGCTTTCTTT; CDR3 protein: CASSLRYTEAFF; CDR3 length: 12; J gene: TRBJ1-1; V gene: TRBV28; D gene: -; clone size: -
CDR3 DNA: TGCGCCAGCAGCTTGGGGGGGACGAATCAGCCCCAGCATTTT; CDR3 protein: CASSLGGTNQPQHF; CDR3 length: 14; J gene: TRBJ1-5; V gene: TRBV5-1; D gene: -; clone size: -
CDR3 DNA: TGTGCCAGCAGTGAACCTGCCTCTCGAGGCACTGAAGCTTTCTTT; CDR3 protein: CASSEPASRGTEAFF; CDR3 length: 15; J gene: TRBJ1-1; V gene: TRBV25-1; D gene: -; clone size: -
CDR3 DNA: TGTGCCAGCAGCCTACTCGGGGGATCGGTCACTGAAGCTTTCTTT; CDR3 protein: CASSLLGGSVTEAFF; CDR3 length: 15; J gene: TRBJ1-1; V gene: TRBV7-8; D gene: -; clone size: -
CDR3 DNA: TGTGCCTGGAGTCTGGGACAGGGGGGAAGTGGCTACACCTTC; CDR3 protein: CAWSLGQGGSGYTF; CDR3 length: 14; J gene: TRBJ1-2; V gene: TRBV30; D gene: TRBD1; clone size: -
CDR3 DNA: TGCGCCAGCAGCCGTCGGGACAGGAAAACAACTGAAGCTTTCTTT; CDR3 protein: CASSRRDRKTTEAFF; CDR3 length: 15; J gene: TRBJ1-1; V gene: TRBV4-1; D gene: TRBD1; clone size: -
CDR3 DNA: TGTGCCAGCAGGAAACTTTTTAGCACCGGGGAGCTGTTTTTT; CDR3 protein: CASRKLFSTGELFF; CDR3 length: 14; J gene: TRBJ2-2; V gene: TRBV6-5; D gene: -; clone size: -
CDR3 DNA: TGTGCCAGCAGTGATGGGACAAAAGGGGGCTACACCTTC; CDR3 protein: CASSDGTKGGYTF; CDR3 length: 13; J gene: TRBJ1-2; V gene: TRBV2; D gene: -; clone size: -
CDR3 DNA: TGTGCCAGCAGTCAGGGGTGGGGGACCCAGTACTTC; CDR3 protein: CASSQGWGTQYF; CDR3 length: 12; J gene: TRBJ2-5; V gene: TRBV27; D gene: -; clone size: -
CDR3 DNA: TGTGCCAGCTCCCTCGACACGGGCACTTACGAGCAGTACTTC; CDR3 protein: CASSLDTGTYEQYF; CDR3 length: 14; J gene: TRBJ2-7; V gene: TRBV18; D gene: -; clone size: -
CDR3 DNA: TGCAGTGCTAGAGTGAACACTGAAGCTTTCTTT; CDR3 protein: CSARVNTEAFF; CDR3 length: 11; J gene: TRBJ1-1; V gene: TRBV20-1; D gene: -; clone size: once
CDR3 DNA: TGCAGCGTTGAGGGGCCTAGGGGCGAGCAGTACTTC; CDR3 protein: CSVEGPRGEQYF; CDR3 length: 12; J gene: TRBJ2-7; V gene: TRBV29-1; D gene: -; clone size: -
CDR3 DNA: TGTGCCAGCTCACAGTCCCAGGGGATGAACACTGAAGCTTTCTTT; CDR3 protein: CASSQSQGMNTEAFF; CDR3 length: 15; J gene: TRBJ1-1; V gene: TRBV18; D gene: -; clone size: -
CDR3 DNA: TGTGCCAGTAGTATGTCGGGAGGGAACACTGAAGCTTTCTTT; CDR3 protein: CASSMSGGNTEAFF; CDR3 length: 14; J gene: TRBJ1-1; V gene: TRBV19; D gene: -; clone size: -
CDR3 DNA: TGTGCCGAACAGGACTCTGGAAACACCATATATTTT; CDR3 protein: CAEQDSGNTIYF; CDR3 length: 12; J gene: TRBJ1-3; V gene: TRBV30; D gene: -; clone size: -
CDR3 DNA: TGTGCCGGAGCTAGCGGGAGGGCCCTTACCTACAATGAGCAGTTCTTC; CDR3 protein: CAGASGRALTYNEQFF; CDR3 length: 16; J gene: TRBJ2-1; V gene: TRBV28; D gene: TRBD2; clone size: -
CDR3 DNA: TGTGCCAGCAGTGAGGTCGTCGGGGGCCCTGAAGCTTTCTTT; CDR3 protein: CASSEVVGGPEAFF; CDR3 length: 14; J gene: TRBJ1-1; V gene: TRBV6-1; D gene: -; clone size: -
CDR3 DNA: TGTGCCAGCAGCCAGGGGGTTTCCAGCTCTGGAAACACCATATATTTT; CDR3 protein: CASSQGVSSSGNTIYF; CDR3 length: 16; J gene: TRBJ1-3; V gene: TRBV7-2; D gene: TRBD1; clone size: -
CDR3 DNA: TGTGCCAGCAGCTTAAATTCCAGGGGGGAGACCCAGTACTTC; CDR3 protein: CASSLNSRGETQYF; CDR3 length: 14; J gene: TRBJ2-5; V gene: TRBV7-9; D gene: TRBD1; clone size: -
CDR3 DNA: TGTGCCAGCAGCTTGGTGGGACAGCTTTCTGGAAACACCATATATTTT; CDR3 protein: CASSLVGQLSGNTIYF; CDR3 length: 16; J gene: TRBJ1-3; V gene: TRBV5-5; D gene: TRBD1; clone size: once
CDR3 DNA: TGCGCCAGCAGCTTGGGGGTTAGAGACCAAGAGACCCAGTACTTC; CDR3 protein: CASSLGVRDQETQYF; CDR3 length: 15; J gene: TRBJ2-5; V gene: TRBV5-1; D gene: -; clone size: once
CDR3 DNA: TGTGCCAGCAGTTACGACAGGAAATCTTACGGCTACACCTTC; CDR3 protein: CASSYDRKSYGYTF; CDR3 length: 14; J gene: TRBJ1-2; V gene: TRBV6-5; D gene: -; clone size: once
CDR3 DNA: TGTGCCTGGAGTCGTACATCGGCTTTCTTT; CDR3 protein: CAWSRTSAFF; CDR3 length: 10; J gene: TRBJ1-1; V gene: TRBV30; D gene: -; clone size: -